This T cell receptor beta chain was profiled in a study of blood T cell repertoires in COVID-19. At the level of the study: The United States, Italy and Spain provided the acute and convalescent COVID-19 samples. Sample material is recorded as cDNA or gDNA derived from T cells, B-cell-depleted T cells, or PBMCs.

Libraries were prepared by immunoSEQ multiplex PCR; TCRdb keeps only in-frame clonotypes and omits some of them. The repertoire consists of about 260,000 clones, with approximately 87% occurring once and the leading ten covering about 4.9%. With V trimmed by 3 bases and J by 2 bases, 6 bases remained unmatched. There are 15 residues in the CDR3. From germline, CDR1 is SGDLS and CDR2 YYNGEE. The sequenced sample was peripheral blood. The chain recombines TRBV9 with TRBJ2-3; 7 nucleotides agree with TRBD1. The origin of this receptor is a man between 60 and 75 years old who had recovered from COVID-19. Here the CDR3 DNA reads TGTGCCAGCAGCGGGGGGACAGTAAACACAGATACGCAGTATTTT. As protein: CASSGGTVNTDTQYF.